These 19 T cell receptor beta chains were all obtained from the same sample, sequenced in a study of blood T cell repertoires in COVID-19. Libraries were prepared by immunoSEQ multiplex PCR; TCRdb keeps only in-frame clonotypes and omits some of them. The table shows 490,000 or so clones, with 80% to 90% occurring only once. Sequencing was carried out using PBMCs or T cells enriched from blood (not recorded which). These receptors came from a woman aged 60-75 years who had recovered from COVID-19.

This clone was seen a few times. In DNA, the CDR3 is TGTGCCTGGAGTGTTGGCAGGGAAGGAGGCTACACCTTC. Translating it yields CAWSVGREGGYTF. The chain is built from TRBV30 and TRBJ1-2, with D possibly being TRBD1 (5 bases). The germline V and J ends were trimmed by 0 bases and 8 bases, with 13 bases remaining between them. This CDR3 spans 13 amino acids. Looked up from germline, CDR1 is GTSNPN and CDR2 is SVGIG (reference sequence).

The chain combines TRBV7-8 with TRBJ2-7; perhaps TRBD2 as D (5 bases). The CDR3 is 12 residues long. With 1 base removed from V and 9 bases from J, the gap between germline ends came to 10 bases. Looked up from germline, CDR1 is SGHVS and CDR2 is FQNEAQ. The CDR3: CASSLDGIRQYF. The CDR3 DNA is TGTGCCAGCAGCTTAGACGGGATACGGCAGTACTTC.

In regard to this clone: Additional DNA sequences in this sample encode the identical CDR3. V usage is TRBV19 and J usage is TRBJ2-5; tentative D call: TRBD2 (5 bases). Germline CDR1 is LNHDA and CDR2 is SQIVND (reference sequence). This CDR3 has 13 amino acids. The V and J ends lost 6 bases and 2 bases respectively, with 10 bases between them. In nucleotides, the CDR3 is TGTGCCAGTAGCCCCGGGGTACAAGAGACCCAGTACTTC. Translating it yields CASSPGVQETQYF.

The J gene is TRBJ1-2, the V gene TRBV6-5; 7 bases are shared with TRBD1. The CDR3 sequence is 15 residues long. The junction had 8 bases not matched to a gene; V was cut back by 5 bases and J by 2 bases. Looked up from germline, CDR1 is MNHEY and CDR2 is SVGAGI. The CDR3 spells CASSPSAGGNYGYTF. In DNA form, the CDR3 reads TGTGCCAGCAGTCCCTCGGCAGGGGGGAACTATGGCTACACCTTC.

The count of this clone is one. The V call is TRBV3-1 (or the pseudogene TRBV3-2), the J call TRBJ2-5; D gene unclear. The ends were cut back, 4 bases at V and 5 bases at J, with 11 bases in the middle. The CDR3 is made up of 13 amino acids. Germline V gene lookup returns CDR1 LGHDT and CDR2 YNNKEL (reference sequence). DNA for the CDR3: TGTGCCAGCAGCCCCACGCGGTGGGAGACCCAGTACTTC. It specifies CASSPTRWETQYF.

The V and J genes are TRBV2 and TRBJ2-5; no clear D gene. CDR3 size: 13 residues. The germline gives CDR1 SNHLY, CDR2 FYNNEI. The V and J ends lost 4 bases and 3 bases respectively, with 9 bases between them. CDR3 nucleotide sequence: TGTGCCAGCAGTGGACTCACGAAAGAGACCCAGTACTTC. It specifies CASSGLTKETQYF. Variable domain in full (rest from reference TRBV2 and TRBJ2-5): EPEVTQTPSHQVTQMGQEVILRCVPISNHLYFYWYRQILGQKVEFLVSFYNNEISEKSEIFDDQFSVERPDGSNFTLKIRSTKLEDSAMYFCASSGLTKETQYFGPGTRLLVL.

The rearrangement joins TRBV12-5 to TRBJ1-2; 7 nucleotides match TRBD1. The CDR3 totals 12 residues. Looked up from germline, CDR1 is LGHNT and CDR2 is FRNRAP. Losses at the gene ends were 2 bases for V and 6 bases for J; bases not matched to a gene: 0. The CDR3 loop reads CASGLTGDGYTF. The CDR3 bases are TGTGCTAGTGGTTTGACAGGGGATGGCTACACCTTC.

The CDR3, as DNA: TGTGCCAGTAGGGAGACAGGGGGCGCGACGATTGGCACTGAAGCTTTCTTT. It yields the protein CASRETGGATIGTEAFF. The chain has TRBV19 and TRBJ1-1; TRBD1 matches 10 bases. V was clipped by 6 bases and J by 4 bases; unmatched bases: 14. The CDR3 length is 17 residues. Germline V lookup: CDR1 LNHDA, CDR2 SQIVND (reference sequence).

The J gene is TRBJ2-2, the V gene TRBV30; the match to TRBD2 covers 9 bases. V lost 5 bases and J lost 2; bases outside the gene matches: 6. The CDR3 length is 15 residues. Germline V gene data show CDR1 as GTSNPN and CDR2 as SVGIG (reference sequence). The CDR3 sequence is CAWGSGGLNTGELFF. The CDR3 DNA sequence: TGTGCCTGGGGTAGCGGGGGACTAAACACCGGGGAGCTGTTTTTT.

The CDR3 sequence is CASSTTLTSSDTQYF. CDR3 sequence (DNA): TGTGCCAGCAGCACTACCTTGACTAGTTCAGATACGCAGTATTTT. V and J are TRBV7-9 and TRBJ2-3; a weak D match, TRBD2 (6 bases). Per germline, CDR1 SEHNR and CDR2 FQNEAQ (reference sequence). V gave up 5 bases and J gave up 4 bases, with 16 bases separating them. This CDR3 region has 15 residues.

This clone was observed a few times. This chain connects TRBV18 to TRBJ2-2; D might be TRBD1 (6 bases). The ends were cut back, 1 base at V and 3 bases at J, with 9 bases in the middle. The length of the CDR3 is 15 residues. The germline V gene encodes CDR1 KGHSH and CDR2 LQKENI. CDR3 loop: CASSPRSGDTGELFF. CDR3 nucleotides: TGTGCCAGCTCACCACGGTCAGGGGACACCGGGGAGCTGTTTTTT.

This chain joins TRBV10-3 and TRBJ2-3; TRBD1 is a possible D gene (6 bases). The ends were cut back, 3 bases at V and 2 bases at J, with 12 bases in the middle. CDR1 is ENHRY and CDR2 is SYGVKD in the germline V gene. CDR3 size: 15 residues. Here the CDR3 reads CAISDGGADTDTQYF. CDR3 DNA sequence: TGTGCCATCAGTGATGGGGGCGCGGACACAGATACGCAGTATTTT.

Notes on this clone: The same CDR3 is also encoded by other DNA sequences in this sample. The chain combines TRBV28 with TRBJ1-2; possible D gene TRBD1, 5 bases. The germline V gene encodes CDR1 MDHEN and CDR2 SYDVKM. The CDR3 length is 11 residues. V gave up 4 bases and J gave up 5 bases, with 5 bases separating them. CDR3 in amino acids: CASSSGYGYTF. The CDR3 coding sequence is TGTGCCAGCAGTTCAGGGTATGGCTACACCTTC.

This chain joins TRBV9 and TRBJ2-1; 12 bases are shared with TRBD2. CDR1 and CDR2 from the germline V gene are SGDLS and YYNGEE. The CDR3 covers 19 residues. The J segment lost 9 bases and the V segment lost 1 base, leaving 17 bases of the junction unmatched. The CDR3 DNA reads as TGTGCCAGCAGCGTATCTGGCCTAGCGGGGGGGCCAGGGATTGGTGAGCAGTTCTTC. This encodes CASSVSGLAGGPGIGEQFF.

This clone was detected a few times. V and J are TRBV10-3 and TRBJ1-5; D gene ambiguous. Trimming took off 2 bases at V and 0 bases at J, with 8 bases between the two ends. This CDR3 has 15 amino acids. Germline CDR1 is ENHRY and CDR2 is SYGVKD. The CDR3 reads CAISEATASNQPQHF. The CDR3 DNA sequence: TGTGCCATCAGTGAGGCGACTGCTAGCAATCAGCCCCAGCATTTT.

The chain employs TRBV5-1 and TRBJ2-2, with 8 nucleotides matching TRBD1. CDR3 length: 14 amino acids. The V gene's germline CDR1 is SGHRS and CDR2 YFSETQ. V shed 4 bases and J 4 bases; nucleotides not matched to a gene: 3. The chain's CDR3 is CASSAQGVTGELFF. In DNA form, the CDR3 reads TGCGCCAGCAGCGCACAGGGGGTCACCGGGGAGCTGTTTTTT. Variable domain in full (rest from reference TRBV5-1 and TRBJ2-2): KAGVTQTPRYLIKTRGQQVTLSCSPISGHRSVSWYQQTPGQGLQFLFEYFSETQRNKGNFPGRFSGRQFSNSRSEMNVSTLELGDSALYLCASSAQGVTGELFFGEGSRLTVL.

The CDR3 coding sequence is TGCGCCAGCAGCCAAGGCGGACAGGGGGCAGATACGCAGTATTTT. It specifies CASSQGGQGADTQYF. V gene TRBV4-1 combines with J gene TRBJ2-3; TRBD1 matches at 10 bases. Germline CDR1 reads MGHRA; CDR2 reads YSYEKL. V trimming: 1 base; J trimming: 4 bases; junction bases outside the gene matches: 2. The CDR3 length is 15 residues.

This clone was seen a handful of times. This rearrangement joins TRBV11-2 to TRBJ2-1, with D possibly being TRBD1 (5 bases). Trimming left V 5 bases short and J 1 base short, with 21 bases between. Germline V lookup: CDR1 SGHAT, CDR2 FQNNGV. The CDR3 is made up of 18 amino acids. This CDR3 reads CASSPRSVSRASYNEQFF. The CDR3 region has the DNA TGTGCCAGCAGCCCCCGTTCTGTCAGCAGGGCGTCCTACAATGAGCAGTTCTTC.

The V and J genes are TRBV11-2 and TRBJ2-7, with TRBD1 matching 7 bases. The CDR3 has 14 residues. Trimming took 3 bases from V and 4 from J; bases not matched to a gene: 6. Germline CDR1 is SGHAT and CDR2 is FQNNGV. CDR3 in amino acids: CASSFPGRGYEQYV. DNA of the CDR3: TGTGCCAGCAGCTTTCCGGGCAGGGGGTACGAGCAGTACGTC.